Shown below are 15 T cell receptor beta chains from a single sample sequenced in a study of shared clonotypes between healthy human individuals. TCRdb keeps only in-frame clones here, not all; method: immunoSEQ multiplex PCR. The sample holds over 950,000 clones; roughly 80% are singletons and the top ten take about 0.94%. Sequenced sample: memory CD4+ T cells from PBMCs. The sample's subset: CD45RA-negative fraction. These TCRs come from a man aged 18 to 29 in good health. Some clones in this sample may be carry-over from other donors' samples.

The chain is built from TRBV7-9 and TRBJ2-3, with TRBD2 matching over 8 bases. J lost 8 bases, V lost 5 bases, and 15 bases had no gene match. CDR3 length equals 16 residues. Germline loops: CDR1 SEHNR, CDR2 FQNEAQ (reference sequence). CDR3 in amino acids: CASSPRAGARGGTQYF. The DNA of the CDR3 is TGTGCCAGCAGCCCCCGAGCGGGAGCGAGAGGGGGTACGCAGTATTTT.

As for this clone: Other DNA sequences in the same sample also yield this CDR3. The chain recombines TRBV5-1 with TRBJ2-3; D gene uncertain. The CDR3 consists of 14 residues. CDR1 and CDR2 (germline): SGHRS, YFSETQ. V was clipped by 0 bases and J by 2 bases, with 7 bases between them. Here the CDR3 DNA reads TGCGCCAGCAGCTTGGCCGGGTCCACAGATACGCAGTATTTT. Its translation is CASSLAGSTDTQYF.

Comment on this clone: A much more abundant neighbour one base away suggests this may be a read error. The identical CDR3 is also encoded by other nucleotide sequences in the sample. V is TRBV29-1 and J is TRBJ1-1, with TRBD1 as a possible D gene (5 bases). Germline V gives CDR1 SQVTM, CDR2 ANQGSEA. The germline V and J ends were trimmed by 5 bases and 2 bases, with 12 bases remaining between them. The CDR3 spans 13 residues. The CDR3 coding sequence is TGCAGCGTTAGCAGGGACTTAAACACTGAAGCTTTCTTT. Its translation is CSVSRDLNTEAFF.

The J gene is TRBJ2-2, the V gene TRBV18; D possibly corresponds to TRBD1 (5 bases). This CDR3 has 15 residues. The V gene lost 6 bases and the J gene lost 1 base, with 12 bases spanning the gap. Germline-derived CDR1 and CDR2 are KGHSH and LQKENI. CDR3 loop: CASSALQGNTGELFF. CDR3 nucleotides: TGTGCCAGCTCGGCCTTGCAGGGGAACACCGGGGAGCTGTTTTTT.

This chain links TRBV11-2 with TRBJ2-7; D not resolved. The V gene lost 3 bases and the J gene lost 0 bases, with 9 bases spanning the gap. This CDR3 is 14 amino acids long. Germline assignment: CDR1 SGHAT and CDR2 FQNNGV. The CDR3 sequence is CASSFGRSSYEQYF. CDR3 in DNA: TGTGCCAGCAGCTTTGGCCGAAGCTCCTACGAGCAGTACTTC.

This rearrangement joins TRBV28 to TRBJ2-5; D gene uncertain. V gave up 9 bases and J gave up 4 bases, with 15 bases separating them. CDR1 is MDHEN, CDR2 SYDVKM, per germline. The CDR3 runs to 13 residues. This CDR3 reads CASSGNDAETQYF. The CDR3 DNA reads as TGTGCCAGTAGTGGCAACGACGCAGAGACCCAGTACTTC.

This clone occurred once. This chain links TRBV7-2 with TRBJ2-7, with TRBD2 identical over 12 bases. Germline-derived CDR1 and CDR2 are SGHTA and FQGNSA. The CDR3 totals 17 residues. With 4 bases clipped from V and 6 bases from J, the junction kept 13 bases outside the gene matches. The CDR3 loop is CASSSTTLTSGRLEQYF. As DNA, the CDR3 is TGTGCCAGCAGCTCCACCACCTTGACTAGCGGGAGACTCGAGCAGTACTTC.

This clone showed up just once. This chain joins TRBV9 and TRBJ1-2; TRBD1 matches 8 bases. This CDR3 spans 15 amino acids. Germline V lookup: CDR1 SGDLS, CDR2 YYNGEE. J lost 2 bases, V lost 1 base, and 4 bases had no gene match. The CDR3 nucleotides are TGTGCCAGCAGCGTAACAGGGGGGGCCAACTATGGCTACACCTTC. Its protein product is CASSVTGGANYGYTF.

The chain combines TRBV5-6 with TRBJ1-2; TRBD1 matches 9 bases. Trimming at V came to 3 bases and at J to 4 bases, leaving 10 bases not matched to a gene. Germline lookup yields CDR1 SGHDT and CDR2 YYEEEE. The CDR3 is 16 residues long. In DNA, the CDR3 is TGTGCCAGCAGCTCTGGGACAGGGTCTTCTACCTATGGCTACACCTTC. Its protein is CASSSGTGSSTYGYTF. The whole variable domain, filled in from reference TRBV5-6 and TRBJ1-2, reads DAGVTQSPTHLIKTRGQQVTLRCSPKSGHDTVSWYQQALGQGPQFIFQYYEEEERQRGNFPDRFSGHQFPNYSSELNVNALLLGDSALYLCASSSGTGSSTYGYTFGSGTRLTVV.

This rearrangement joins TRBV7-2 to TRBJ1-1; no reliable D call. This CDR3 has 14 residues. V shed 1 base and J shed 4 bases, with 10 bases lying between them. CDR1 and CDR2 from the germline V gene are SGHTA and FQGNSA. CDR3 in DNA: TGTGCCAGCAGCTTAGTAGGGCCATCCACTGAAGCTTTCTTT. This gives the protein CASSLVGPSTEAFF.

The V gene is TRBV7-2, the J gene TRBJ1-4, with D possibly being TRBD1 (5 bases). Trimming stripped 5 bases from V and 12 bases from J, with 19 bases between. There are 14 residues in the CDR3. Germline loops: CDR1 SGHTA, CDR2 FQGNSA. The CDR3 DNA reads TGTGCCAGCAGCCAAAACCGGGGCGAACACGAACTGTTTTTT. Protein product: CASSQNRGEHELFF. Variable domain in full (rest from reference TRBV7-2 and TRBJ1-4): GAGVSQSPSNKVTEKGKDVELRCDPISGHTALYWYRQSLGQGLEFLIYFQGNSAPDKSGLPSDRFSAERTGGSVSTLTIQRTQQEDSAVYLCASSQNRGEHELFFGSGTQLSVL.

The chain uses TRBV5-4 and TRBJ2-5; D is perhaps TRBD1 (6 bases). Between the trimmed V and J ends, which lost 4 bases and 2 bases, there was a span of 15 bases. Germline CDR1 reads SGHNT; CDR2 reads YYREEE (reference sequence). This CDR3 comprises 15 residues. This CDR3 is CASSLPSRGQETQYF. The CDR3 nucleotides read TGTGCCAGCAGCCTGCCTTCGAGGGGGCAAGAGACCCAGTACTTC.

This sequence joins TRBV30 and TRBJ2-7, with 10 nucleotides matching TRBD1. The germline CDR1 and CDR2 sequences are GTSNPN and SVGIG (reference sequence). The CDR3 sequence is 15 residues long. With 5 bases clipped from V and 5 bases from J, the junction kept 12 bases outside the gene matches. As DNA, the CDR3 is TGTGCCTGGGGCAGGCCGGGACAGGGGAACAACGAGCAGTACTTC. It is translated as CAWGRPGQGNNEQYF. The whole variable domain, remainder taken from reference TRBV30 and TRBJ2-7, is SQTIHQWPATLVQPVGSPLSLECTVEGTSNPNLYWYRQAAGRGLQLLFYSVGIGQISSEVPQNLSASRPQDRQFILSSKKLLLSDSGFYLCAWGRPGQGNNEQYFGPGTRLTVT.

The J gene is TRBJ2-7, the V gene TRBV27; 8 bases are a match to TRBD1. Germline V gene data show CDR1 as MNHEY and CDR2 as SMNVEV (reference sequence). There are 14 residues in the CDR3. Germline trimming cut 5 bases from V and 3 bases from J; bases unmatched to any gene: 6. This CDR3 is CASSRQGLYYEQYF. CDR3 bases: TGTGCCAGCAGTAGACAGGGGTTATACTACGAGCAGTACTTC.

The CDR3 protein is CASSIGALNEQFF. Written as DNA, the CDR3 is TGCGCCAGCAGCATCGGGGCTCTAAATGAGCAGTTCTTC. The rearrangement links TRBV5-1 to TRBJ2-1; D tentatively fits TRBD1 or TRBD2 (5 bases each). V was shortened by 4 bases and J by 7 bases, with 12 bases between the two germline ends. The germline V gene has CDR1 SGHRS and CDR2 YFSETQ. The CDR3 is 13 residues long. Full variable domain (remainder filled in from reference TRBV5-1 and TRBJ2-1): KAGVTQTPRYLIKTRGQQVTLSCSPISGHRSVSWYQQTPGQGLQFLFEYFSETQRNKGNFPGRFSGRQFSNSRSEMNVSTLELGDSALYLCASSIGALNEQFFGPGTRLTVL.